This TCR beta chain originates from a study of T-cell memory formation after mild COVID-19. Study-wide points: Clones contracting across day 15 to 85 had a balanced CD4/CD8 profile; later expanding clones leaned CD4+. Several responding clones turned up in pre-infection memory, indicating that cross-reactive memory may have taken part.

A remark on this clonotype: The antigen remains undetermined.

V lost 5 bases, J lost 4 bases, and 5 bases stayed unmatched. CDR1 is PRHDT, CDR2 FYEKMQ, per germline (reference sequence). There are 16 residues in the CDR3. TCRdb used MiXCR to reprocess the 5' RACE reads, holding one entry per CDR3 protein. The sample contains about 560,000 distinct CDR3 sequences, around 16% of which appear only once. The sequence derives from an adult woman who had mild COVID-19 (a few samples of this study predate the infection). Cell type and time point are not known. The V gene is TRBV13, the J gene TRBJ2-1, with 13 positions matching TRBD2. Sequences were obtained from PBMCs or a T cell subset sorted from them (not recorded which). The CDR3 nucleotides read TGTGCCAGCAGCCGTCTGACTAGCGGGAGGTACAATGAGCAGTTCTTC. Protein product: CASSRLTSGRYNEQFF.